Shown below are 21 T cell receptor beta chains from a single sample sequenced in a study of cytomegalovirus exposure and HLA in healthy donors. PCR employed 60 Vbeta and 13 Jbeta primers. TCRdb's copy holds only in-frame clones and misses some; the assay was immunoSEQ multiplex PCR. The table lists some 70,000 clones, around 78% of them singletons, with 7.8% in the top ten. Sequencing used PBMCs. The receptors were sampled from a man younger than 35 in good health and CMV-seropositive.

This chain uses TRBV7-8 with TRBJ2-5; D is possibly TRBD2 (6 bases). The length of the CDR3 is 13 residues. The V gene lost 10 bases and the J gene lost 2 bases, with 14 bases spanning the gap. From germline, CDR1 is SGHVS and CDR2 FQNEAQ. CDR3 nucleotide sequence: TGTGCCACCACCTTGGGGAGGCAAGAGACCCAGTACTTC. Residues: CATTLGRQETQYF.

This clone has more than one count but fewer than ten. This rearrangement joins TRBV2 to TRBJ1-5; the D gene is possibly TRBD1 (6 bases). CDR1 SNHLY and CDR2 FYNNEI come from the germline V gene. The CDR3 is made up of 14 amino acids. V lost 8 bases and J lost 3, with 14 bases in between. CDR3 in amino acids: CASRSGTPNQPQHF. Here the CDR3 DNA reads TGTGCCAGCCGTTCCGGGACACCCAATCAGCCCCAGCATTTT.

The chain carries TRBV30 and TRBJ1-5; maybe TRBD1 (6 bases). This CDR3 is 14 amino acids long. Germline V CDR1 and CDR2: GTSNPN, SVGIG (reference sequence). V was shortened by 2 bases and J by 3 bases, with 11 bases between the two germline ends. CDR3: CAWSFRDNNQPQHF. The CDR3 coding sequence is TGTGCCTGGAGTTTCCGGGACAACAATCAGCCCCAGCATTTT. The variable domain in full, with the rest retrieved from reference TRBV30 and TRBJ1-5, is SQTIHQWPATLVQPVGSPLSLECTVEGTSNPNLYWYRQAAGRGLQLLFYSVGIGQISSEVPQNLSASRPQDRQFILSSKKLLLSDSGFYLCAWSFRDNNQPQHFGDGTRLSIL.

The CDR3 region has the DNA TGTGCCAGCAGCTTAGGGAGAATGAACACTGAAGCTTTCTTT. The encoded protein is CASSLGRMNTEAFF. The rearrangement links TRBV7-9 to TRBJ1-1; D remains ambiguous. This CDR3 spans 14 amino acids. Between the trimmed V and J ends, which lost 1 base and 0 bases, there was a span of 6 bases. Germline V lookup: CDR1 SEHNR, CDR2 FQNEAQ (reference sequence).

The chain uses TRBV28 and TRBJ1-1, with no clear D. This CDR3 is built from 13 residues. V dropped 3 bases and J dropped 8 bases, with 13 bases sitting between them. CDR1 MDHEN and CDR2 SYDVKM come from the germline V gene. CDR3 in DNA: TGTGCCAGCAGTTTGTCCCCACAGACCGAAGCTTTCTTT. Its translation is CASSLSPQTEAFF.

Regarding this clone: The sample holds other DNA sequences that translate to the same CDR3. The V call is TRBV6-5, the J call TRBJ2-5; 7 bases are a match to TRBD1. The CDR3 length is 13 residues. Per germline, CDR1 MNHEY and CDR2 SVGAGI. J gave up 4 bases and V 2 bases, and 1 base lay outside the gene matches. In DNA, the CDR3 is TGTGCCAGCAGTTACCCAGGGGGAGAGACCCAGTACTTC. Protein: CASSYPGGETQYF.

CDR3 amino acids: CASSADRLNTEAFF. The CDR3 bases are TGTGCCAGTAGTGCGGACAGGTTGAACACTGAAGCTTTCTTT. The rearrangement links TRBV19 to TRBJ1-1; 7 positions agree with TRBD1. V lost 5 bases and J lost 0; bases outside the gene matches: 3. The CDR3 covers 14 residues. Germline V gives CDR1 LNHDA, CDR2 SQIVND (reference sequence).

This clone came up once. The V and J genes are TRBV7-2 and TRBJ2-2; 7 positions agree with TRBD2. Trimming at V came to 0 bases and at J to 6 bases, leaving 1 base not matched to a gene. Germline CDR1 is SGHTA and CDR2 is FQGNSA. This CDR3 is 14 amino acids long. The CDR3 loop is CASSLASGPGELFF. DNA for the CDR3: TGTGCCAGCAGCTTAGCTAGCGGGCCCGGGGAGCTGTTTTTT.

This clone was observed a few times. This chain uses TRBV9 with TRBJ2-7, with 7 bases fitting TRBD1. This CDR3 region has 14 residues. Germline CDR1 reads SGDLS; CDR2 reads YYNGEE. The trim removed 4 bases at V and 3 bases at J, leaving 7 bases unmatched. DNA for the CDR3: TGTGCCAGCAGCACTGGACAGGCTTTCTACGAGCAGTACTTC. The encoded protein is CASSTGQAFYEQYF.

The chain is built from TRBV30 and TRBJ2-5; D is possibly TRBD1 (6 bases). The CDR3 sequence is 12 residues long. Trimming took off 4 bases at V and 3 bases at J, with 9 bases between the two ends. CDR1 and CDR2 from the germline V gene are GTSNPN and SVGIG (reference sequence). CDR3 sequence (DNA): TGTGCCTGGACCAAGGGGGAAGAGACCCAGTACTTC. As protein: CAWTKGEETQYF.

This clone is a singleton in its sample. V and J are TRBV25-1 and TRBJ1-4; the D gene is possibly TRBD1 (5 bases). V lost 3 bases and J lost 3, with 11 bases in between. The CDR3 length is 15 residues. Germline V gene sequence: CDR1 MGHDK, CDR2 SYGVNS. The DNA for the CDR3 is TGTGCCAGCAGTGAGTCAGGGATCGCTAATGAAAAACTGTTTTTT. This gives the protein CASSESGIANEKLFF. Full variable domain (rest looked up from reference TRBV25-1 and TRBJ1-4): EADIYQTPRYLVIGTGKKITLECSQTMGHDKMYWYQQDPGMELHLIHYSYGVNSTEKGDLSSESTVSRIRTEHFPLTLESARPSHTSQYLCASSESGIANEKLFFGSGTQLSVL.

The J gene is TRBJ2-1, the V gene TRBV7-8; D gene unclear. With 1 base removed from V and 4 bases from J, the gap between germline ends came to 5 bases. Germline CDR1 and CDR2: SGHVS and FQNEAQ. CDR3 length equals 13 residues. The CDR3 loop is CASSLVRYNEQFF. The DNA for the CDR3 is TGTGCCAGCAGCTTAGTGAGATACAATGAGCAGTTCTTC.

The chain uses TRBV6-5 and TRBJ1-4, with TRBD1 matching over 9 bases. The germline V gene has CDR1 MNHEY and CDR2 SVGAGI. After removal of 4 bases from V and 8 bases from J, the junction contained 8 bases not matched to a gene. The CDR3 is 15 residues long. Written as DNA, the CDR3 is TGTGCCAGCAGTTTAACAGGGGGCGCTTGGGAAAAACTGTTTTTT. Its protein is CASSLTGGAWEKLFF.

The chain combines TRBV27 with TRBJ2-7, with TRBD2 matching 10 bases. The J segment lost 1 base and the V segment lost 9 bases, leaving 3 bases of the junction unmatched. Per germline, CDR1 MNHEY and CDR2 SMNVEV (reference sequence). The CDR3 runs to 13 residues. This CDR3 is CASRLAGSYEQYF. In DNA form, the CDR3 reads TGTGCCAGTCGACTAGCGGGTTCCTACGAGCAGTACTTC.

This chain joins TRBV29-1 and TRBJ1-1; a possible D gene is TRBD1 (6 bases). In germline, CDR1 is SQVTM, CDR2 ANQGSEA. Trimming shortened V by 6 bases and J by 7 bases, and 15 bases separated the two germline ends. The CDR3 sequence is 12 residues long. The CDR3 bases are TGCAGCGTAGCTTCAGGGGATAGTGAAGCTTTCTTT. This codes for CSVASGDSEAFF.

This clone turned up a few times. V usage is TRBV2 and J usage is TRBJ2-4, with a weak D call TRBD1 (6 bases). Trimming took off 6 bases at V and 5 bases at J, with 14 bases between the two ends. CDR1 and CDR2 from the germline V gene are SNHLY and FYNNEI. The CDR3 totals 14 residues. DNA of the CDR3: TGTGCCAGCAGGACCCGGGCAGGGGAAAACATTCAGTACTTC. Encoded protein: CASRTRAGENIQYF.

V and J are TRBV7-8 and TRBJ2-5; 12 positions match TRBD2. CDR1 SGHVS and CDR2 FQNEAQ come from the germline V gene. V gave up 5 bases and J gave up 5 bases; unmatched junction bases: 6. The length of the CDR3 is 15 residues. The CDR3 loop is CASSPGLAGMETQYF. CDR3 sequence (DNA): TGTGCCAGCAGCCCAGGACTAGCGGGAATGGAGACCCAGTACTTC. The whole variable domain, remainder taken from reference TRBV7-8 and TRBJ2-5, is GAGVSQSPRYKVAKRGQDVALRCDPISGHVSLFWYQQALGQGPEFLTYFQNEAQLDKSGLPSDRFFAERPEGSVSTLKIQRTQQEDSAVYLCASSPGLAGMETQYFGPGTRLLVL.

The V gene is TRBV6-5, the J gene TRBJ1-4; D ambiguous. This CDR3 contains 15 residues. The ends were cut back, 2 bases at V and 7 bases at J, with 14 bases in the middle. CDR1 is MNHEY, CDR2 SVGAGI, per germline. The CDR3 protein is CASSYALEGVEKLFF. The CDR3 region has the DNA TGTGCCAGCAGTTACGCCCTGGAAGGAGTTGAAAAACTGTTTTTT.

This clone is labeled as medium-sized. The chain has TRBV5-8 and TRBJ2-5, with D uncertain. Germline lookup yields CDR1 SGHTS and CDR2 YDEGEE. V lost 4 bases and J lost 4, with 5 bases in between. This CDR3 contains 11 residues. The CDR3, as DNA: TGTGCCAGCAGCCCGTCAGAGACCCAGTACTTC. Amino acids: CASSPSETQYF.

With respect to this clone: Other nucleotide sequences in the sample specify the same CDR3. V gene TRBV28 combines with J gene TRBJ2-3; D uncertain. Germline V gives CDR1 MDHEN, CDR2 SYDVKM. The length of the CDR3 is 15 residues. The V gene lost 2 bases and the J gene lost 0 bases, with 9 bases spanning the gap. The CDR3: CASSLTGSSTDTQYF. The CDR3 DNA follows: TGTGCCAGCAGTTTAACCGGGTCCAGCACAGATACGCAGTATTTT.

The V gene is TRBV5-1, the J gene TRBJ2-7; perhaps TRBD2 as D (5 bases). CDR3 length: 13 residues. Trimming took 0 bases from V and 6 from J, leaving 10 bases between them. Germline CDR1 SGHRS, CDR2 YFSETQ. CDR3 protein: CASSLGAEGEQYF. The CDR3 coding sequence is TGCGCCAGCAGCTTGGGGGCAGAGGGCGAGCAGTACTTC.